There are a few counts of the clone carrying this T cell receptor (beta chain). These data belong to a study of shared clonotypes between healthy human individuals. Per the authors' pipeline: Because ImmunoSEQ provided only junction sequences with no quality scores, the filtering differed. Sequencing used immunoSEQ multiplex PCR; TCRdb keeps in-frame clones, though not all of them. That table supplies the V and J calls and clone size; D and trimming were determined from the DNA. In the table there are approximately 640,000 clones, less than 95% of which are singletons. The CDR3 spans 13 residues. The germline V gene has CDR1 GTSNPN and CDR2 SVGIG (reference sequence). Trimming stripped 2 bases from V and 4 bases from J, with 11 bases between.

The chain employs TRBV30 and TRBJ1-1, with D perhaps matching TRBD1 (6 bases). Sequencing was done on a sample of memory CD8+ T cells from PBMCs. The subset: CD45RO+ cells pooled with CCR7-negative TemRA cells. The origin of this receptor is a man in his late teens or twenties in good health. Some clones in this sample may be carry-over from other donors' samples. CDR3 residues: CAWSPQGGTEAFF. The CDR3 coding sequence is TGTGCCTGGAGTCCACAGGGTGGCACTGAAGCTTTCTTT.